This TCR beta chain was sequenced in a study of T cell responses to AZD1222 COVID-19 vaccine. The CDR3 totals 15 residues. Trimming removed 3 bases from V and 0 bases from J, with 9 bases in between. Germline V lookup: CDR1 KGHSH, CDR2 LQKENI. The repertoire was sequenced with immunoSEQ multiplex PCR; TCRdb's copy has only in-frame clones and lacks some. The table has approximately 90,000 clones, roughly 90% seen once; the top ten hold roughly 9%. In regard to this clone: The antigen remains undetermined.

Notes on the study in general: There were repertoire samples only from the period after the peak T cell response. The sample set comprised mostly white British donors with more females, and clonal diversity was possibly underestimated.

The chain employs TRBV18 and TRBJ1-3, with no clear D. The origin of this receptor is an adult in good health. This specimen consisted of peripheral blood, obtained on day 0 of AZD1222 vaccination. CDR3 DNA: TGTGCCAGCTCACCTTCTCCCGGCTCTGGAAACACCATATATTTT. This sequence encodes CASSPSPGSGNTIYF.